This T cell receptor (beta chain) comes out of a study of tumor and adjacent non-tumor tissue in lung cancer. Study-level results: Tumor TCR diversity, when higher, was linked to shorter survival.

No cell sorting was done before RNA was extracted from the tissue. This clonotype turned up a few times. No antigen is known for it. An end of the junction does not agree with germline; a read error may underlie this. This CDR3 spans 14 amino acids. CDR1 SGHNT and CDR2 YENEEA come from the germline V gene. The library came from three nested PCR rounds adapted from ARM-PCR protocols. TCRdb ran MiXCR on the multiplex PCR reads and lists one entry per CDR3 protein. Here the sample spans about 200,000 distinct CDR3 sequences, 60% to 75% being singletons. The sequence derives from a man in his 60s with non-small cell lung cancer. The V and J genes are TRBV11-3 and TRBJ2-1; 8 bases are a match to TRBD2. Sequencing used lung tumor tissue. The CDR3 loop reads CASSLSGSTNEKFF. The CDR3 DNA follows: TGTGCCAGCAGCTTAAGCGGGAGCACCAATGAGAAGTTCTTC.